The text below deals with one T cell receptor (beta chain). Original processing methods: Quantification of nucleated cells was approximated via reference gene primer amplification. Measured with immunoSEQ multiplex PCR; TCRdb has only the in-frame clones, and not every one. The V and J calls and the clone size are those of that table, but D and trimming were determined from the DNA. The repertoire has about 83,000 clones, around 88% of them found once; the top ten carry around 7.8%. These data originate in a study of blood T cell repertoires in COVID-19. Whole-study context: Samples representing acute and convalescent COVID-19 were sourced from the United States, Italy and Spain.

This CDR3 spans 13 amino acids. With 5 bases removed from V and 4 bases from J, the gap between germline ends came to 11 bases. CDR1 is MNHNY, CDR2 SVGAGI, per germline (reference sequence). The sequencing input was peripheral blood. This chain joins TRBV6-6 and TRBJ1-2, with D possibly TRBD1 on 6 matching bases. The clonotype comes from a man over 45 with active COVID-19. DNA for the CDR3: TGTGCCAGCAGTCTGGGGGACACCTATGGCTACACCTTC. As protein: CASSLGDTYGYTF.